Following are 21 T cell receptor beta chains from one sample sequenced in a study of cytomegalovirus exposure and HLA in healthy donors. Researchers ran the PCR with 60 Vbeta and 13 Jbeta primers. Repertoires were generated with immunoSEQ multiplex PCR, while TCRdb's copy carries only in-frame clones and drops some. The data show around 84,000 clones, approximately 79% seen once. The sequenced sample was PBMCs. All receptors derive from a human donor in good health.

The genes are TRBV5-5 and TRBJ2-7; D is perhaps TRBD1 (5 bases). CDR1 SGHKS and CDR2 YYEKEE come from the germline V gene (reference sequence). This CDR3 is 17 amino acids long. The germline V and J ends were trimmed by 1 base and 2 bases, with 19 bases remaining between them. The CDR3 DNA is TGTGCCAGCAGCTTGCAGATCCCAGGGTCACGACCCTACGAGCAGTACTTC. This translates into CASSLQIPGSRPYEQYF.

This clone was counted between two and nine times. The V gene is TRBV19, the J gene TRBJ2-7; TRBD1 might be the D (6 bases). V lost 1 base and J 3 bases, leaving 7 bases between the germline ends. This CDR3 has 13 amino acids. Per germline, CDR1 LNHDA and CDR2 SQIVND (reference sequence). The CDR3 region has the DNA TGTGCCAGTAGTATAGTGACAGGCTACGAGCAGTACTTC. It specifies CASSIVTGYEQYF. The whole variable domain, remainder taken from reference TRBV19 and TRBJ2-7, is DGGITQSPKYLFRKEGQNVTLSCEQNLNHDAMYWYRQDPGQGLRLIYYSQIVNDFQKGDIAEGYSVSREKKESFPLTVTSAQKNPTAFYLCASSIVTGYEQYFGPGTRLTVT.

V and J are TRBV5-6 and TRBJ1-6; 9 bases are shared with TRBD1. The germline V gene encodes CDR1 SGHDT and CDR2 YYEEEE. V shed 4 bases, J shed 5 bases, and the junction held 4 bases outside the gene matches. The CDR3 length is 15 residues. The CDR3 loop reads CASSRGQGNNSPLHF. In DNA form, the CDR3 reads TGTGCCAGCAGCCGGGGACAGGGCAATAATTCACCCCTCCACTTT.

Only a few counts were recorded for this clone. This chain links TRBV10-2 with TRBJ1-1, with D possibly matching TRBD1 (5 bases). The CDR3 loop spans 12 amino acids. V was trimmed by 2 bases and J by 5 bases, leaving 6 bases between them. The germline V gene has CDR1 WSHSY and CDR2 SAAADI. CDR3 DNA: TGCGCCAGCAGTGAGGGGGGGACTGAAGCTTTCTTT. This translates into CASSEGGTEAFF.

The chain is built from TRBV18 and TRBJ1-6; tentatively, D is TRBD1 (6 bases). Germline CDR1 reads KGHSH; CDR2 reads LQKENI. The CDR3 loop spans 15 amino acids. Trimming shortened V by 3 bases and J by 4 bases, and 10 bases separated the two germline ends. In DNA, the CDR3 is TGTGCCAGCTCACCGGGGGCCCTGTATAATTCACCCCTCCACTTT. Translated: CASSPGALYNSPLHF.

The chain links TRBV6-5 to TRBJ1-6; D call uncertain. Germline V gene lookup returns CDR1 MNHEY and CDR2 SVGAGI. V lost 2 bases and J lost 7, with 9 bases in between. This CDR3 is 14 amino acids long. The CDR3 nucleotides read TGTGCCAGCAGTTACGACGGGTGGAATTCACCCCTCCACTTT. Translated: CASSYDGWNSPLHF.

V usage is TRBV5-1 and J usage is TRBJ1-3, with D hard to call. The germline V gene has CDR1 SGHRS and CDR2 YFSETQ. The CDR3 has 16 amino acids. V dropped 1 base and J dropped 2 bases, with 13 bases sitting between them. This CDR3 is CASSLSLNSPGNTIYF. The CDR3 nucleotides read TGCGCCAGCAGCTTGTCGTTGAACAGCCCTGGAAACACCATATATTTT.

This chain connects TRBV5-1 to TRBJ2-1; TRBD2 matches 7 bases. The CDR3 spans 15 residues. Germline V lookup: CDR1 SGHRS, CDR2 YFSETQ. Trimming cost V 5 bases and J 4 bases; bases outside gene matches: 9. DNA of the CDR3: TGCGCCAGCAGAGGGGCTGGCGGGAGATACAATGAGCAGTTCTTC. This sequence encodes CASRGAGGRYNEQFF.

The chain has TRBV5-1 and TRBJ2-7; D might be TRBD2 (7 bases). The CDR3 covers 14 residues. The germline gives CDR1 SGHRS, CDR2 YFSETQ. Trimming pared 2 bases from V and 3 bases from J, leaving 12 bases between. The CDR3 reads CASSLGGEHYEQYF. CDR3 sequence (DNA): TGCGCCAGCAGCTTAGGGGGGGAGCACTACGAGCAGTACTTC.

This chain uses TRBV19 with TRBJ1-2, with TRBD1 identical over 7 bases. Germline values: CDR1 LNHDA, CDR2 SQIVND (reference sequence). With 10 bases clipped from V and 4 bases from J, the junction kept 9 bases outside the gene matches. The CDR3 has 13 amino acids. In DNA form, the CDR3 reads TGTGCCACCAGGACAGGCGGATCCTATGGCTACACCTTC. This encodes CATRTGGSYGYTF. The full variable domain, in which reference TRBV19 and TRBJ1-2 provide the parts outside the CDR3, is DGGITQSPKYLFRKEGQNVTLSCEQNLNHDAMYWYRQDPGQGLRLIYYSQIVNDFQKGDIAEGYSVSREKKESFPLTVTSAQKNPTAFYLCATRTGGSYGYTFGSGTRLTVV.

A single count supports this clone. This rearrangement joins TRBV19 to TRBJ1-1; D possibly corresponds to TRBD1 (5 bases). Germline V gene data show CDR1 as LNHDA and CDR2 as SQIVND (reference sequence). V lost 3 bases and J lost 11, with 16 bases in between. The CDR3 has 13 residues. The CDR3 sequence is CASSMSGGPWAFF. Written as DNA, the CDR3 is TGTGCCAGTAGTATGAGCGGGGGACCTTGGGCTTTCTTT.

This clone is a singleton in its sample. V and J are TRBV29-1 and TRBJ2-1, with TRBD1 identical over 7 bases. V gave up 7 bases and J gave up 7 bases; unmatched junction bases: 10. This CDR3 is built from 13 residues. The germline gives CDR1 SQVTM, CDR2 ANQGSEA. CDR3 sequence reads: CSALNDRVNEQFF. CDR3 DNA sequence: TGCAGCGCCCTAAACGACAGGGTGAATGAGCAGTTCTTC.

This sequence joins TRBV4-1 and TRBJ1-1, with D hard to call. The CDR3 totals 13 residues. Trimming took off 1 base at V and 8 bases at J, with 11 bases between the two ends. Looked up from germline, CDR1 is MGHRA and CDR2 is YSYEKL. The CDR3 spells CASSQVPSSEAFF. CDR3 coding DNA: TGCGCCAGCAGCCAAGTTCCCTCCTCGGAAGCTTTCTTT.

J is TRBJ1-6 and V is TRBV5-1; TRBD1 might be the D (5 bases). Trimming left V 2 bases short and J 5 bases short, with 14 bases between. Germline V gives CDR1 SGHRS, CDR2 YFSETQ. The length of the CDR3 is 16 residues. The CDR3 coding sequence is TGCGCCAGCAGCTTAACTCTGGGCAGGGATAATTCACCCCTCCACTTT. Its translation is CASSLTLGRDNSPLHF.

The chain carries TRBV7-8 and TRBJ1-5; D gene ambiguous. The V end lost 3 bases, the J end lost 2 bases, and 8 bases lay between the germline ends. Germline CDR1 and CDR2: SGHVS and FQNEAQ. CDR3 length equals 14 residues. For the CDR3, the DNA is TGTGCCAGCAGCTTGACAATTGGCAATCAGCCCCAGCATTTT. Its translation: CASSLTIGNQPQHF.

The chain links TRBV2 to TRBJ2-7; 8 bases line up with TRBD1. The V gene end was trimmed by 3 bases and the J gene end by 2 bases; junction bases not matched to a gene: 6. The CDR3 is 15 amino acids. CDR1 and CDR2 from the germline V gene are SNHLY and FYNNEI. CDR3 sequence (DNA): TGTGCCAGCAGTGAGGCGACAGGGGAAACCTACGAGCAGTACTTC. It codes for CASSEATGETYEQYF.

The chain uses TRBV10-3 and TRBJ1-1; D is undetermined. V was trimmed by 0 bases and J by 0 bases, leaving 8 bases between them. In germline, CDR1 is ENHRY, CDR2 SYGVKD. This CDR3 has 15 residues. For the CDR3, the DNA is TGTGCCATCAGTGAGTCCGCGGATCTGAACACTGAAGCTTTCTTT. It encodes CAISESADLNTEAFF.

The sample holds a few counts of this clone. This chain connects TRBV6-5 to TRBJ1-1, with a weak D call TRBD1 (5 bases). Germline V lookup: CDR1 MNHEY, CDR2 SVGAGI. The CDR3 is 15 amino acids. Trimming left V 2 bases short and J 0 bases short, with 10 bases between. The CDR3 DNA sequence: TGTGCCAGCAGTTACAATTCAGGGATGAACACTGAAGCTTTCTTT. Its translation is CASSYNSGMNTEAFF.

The chain links TRBV18 to TRBJ2-3, with 8 bases matching TRBD2. V lost 3 bases, J lost 2 bases, and 1 base stayed unmatched. The CDR3 is 14 amino acids. Germline CDR1 KGHSH, CDR2 LQKENI. CDR3 sequence reads: CASSPSGVTDTQYF. The CDR3 DNA follows: TGTGCCAGCTCACCTAGCGGGGTCACAGATACGCAGTATTTT. The entire variable domain, with the rest obtained from reference TRBV18 and TRBJ2-3, is as follows: NAGVMQNPRHLVRRRGQEARLRCSPMKGHSHVYWYRQLPEEGLKFMVYLQKENIIDESGMPKERFSAEFPKEGPSILRIQQVVRGDSAAYFCASSPSGVTDTQYFGPGTRLTVL.

The rearrangement uses TRBV9 and TRBJ2-7; a possible D gene is TRBD1 (5 bases). The CDR3 runs 16 residues. Germline values: CDR1 SGDLS, CDR2 YYNGEE. V was clipped by 0 bases and J by 7 bases, with 20 bases between them. Here the CDR3 reads CASSVAQGELTREQYF. In DNA, the CDR3 is TGTGCCAGCAGCGTAGCTCAGGGCGAACTCACGCGGGAGCAGTACTTC.

This clone was counted once. The chain employs TRBV4-1 and TRBJ2-1; 9 bases align to TRBD1. The V segment lost 1 base and the J segment 6 bases; nucleotides outside the gene matches: 7. Germline CDR1 MGHRA, CDR2 YSYEKL. The CDR3 loop spans 16 amino acids. The DNA of the CDR3 is TGCGCCAGCAGCCAAGGCCCTGAGACAGGGGGCAATGAGCAGTTCTTC. Its translation is CASSQGPETGGNEQFF.